Detailed here is one T cell receptor (beta chain). The table came from immunoSEQ multiplex PCR; TCRdb's copy has only in-frame clones and leaves some out. Seen here are around 260,000 clones, approximately 90% observed once, and the top ten hold less than 3%. CDR1 and CDR2 (germline): MDHEN, SYDVKM. The V and J ends lost 2 bases and 0 bases respectively, with 14 bases between them. The CDR3 extends over 17 amino acids. These data are taken from a study of blood T cell repertoires in COVID-19. Specimen: peripheral blood. This chain joins TRBV28 and TRBJ1-5; D might be TRBD1 (5 bases). This sequence was found in a woman aged 25 to 39 with active or convalescent COVID-19. The CDR3 here is CASSLRGYRYSNQPQHF. The CDR3 coding sequence is TGTGCCAGCAGTTTAAGGGGTTATCGTTATAGCAATCAGCCCCAGCATTTT.